Following are 7 T cell receptor beta chains from one sample sequenced in a study of glioma-infiltrating T cells after dendritic cell vaccination. Only in-frame clones appear in the TCRdb table, and some are missing; sequencing was by immunoSEQ multiplex PCR. The sample lists more than 85,000 clones, under 90% seen once, with around 3% in the top ten. This material consisted of blood, taken before dendritic cell vaccination. Receptors originate from a human donor with glioblastoma.

V is TRBV4-1 and J is TRBJ2-7, with D maybe TRBD1 (5 bases). The CDR3 has 12 amino acids. Germline V gene sequence: CDR1 MGHRA, CDR2 YSYEKL. Deletions cut 3 bases from V and 7 bases from J, with 10 bases between. The CDR3 here is CASSQSGREQYF. The CDR3 DNA sequence: TGCGCCAGCAGCCAGTCAGGGCGTGAGCAGTACTTC.

The rearrangement uses TRBV6-6 and TRBJ2-7, with D perhaps TRBD1 (6 bases). V was cut by 5 bases and J by 4 bases, with 9 bases left in between. CDR1 and CDR2 from the germline V gene are MNHNY and SVGAGI (reference sequence). CDR3 length equals 12 residues. CDR3 sequence: CASSPDRYEQYF. CDR3 nucleotides: TGTGCCAGCAGTCCCGACAGGTACGAGCAGTACTTC.

The rearrangement uses TRBV4-3 and TRBJ1-1; maybe TRBD1 (6 bases). The CDR3 contains 14 residues. Germline CDR1 and CDR2: LGHNA and YSLEER. Trimming stripped 4 bases from V and 1 base from J, with 10 bases between. CDR3 DNA sequence: TGCGCCAGCAGCCGCAGCAGGGGGAACACTGAAGCTTTCTTT. Translated, it gives CASSRSRGNTEAFF.

This sequence joins TRBV5-1 and TRBJ2-7; tentatively, D is TRBD2 (6 bases). CDR1 and CDR2 from the germline V gene are SGHRS and YFSETQ. This CDR3 contains 13 residues. Between the trimmed V and J ends, which lost 3 bases and 2 bases, there was a span of 9 bases. CDR3 loop: CASSSGLTYEQYF. CDR3 in DNA: TGCGCCAGCAGCTCGGGACTCACCTACGAGCAGTACTTC. The full variable domain, with the rest looked up from reference TRBV5-1 and TRBJ2-7, is KAGVTQTPRYLIKTRGQQVTLSCSPISGHRSVSWYQQTPGQGLQFLFEYFSETQRNKGNFPGRFSGRQFSNSRSEMNVSTLELGDSALYLCASSSGLTYEQYFGPGTRLTVT.

J is TRBJ2-4 and V is TRBV4-3, with a weak D call TRBD1 (5 bases). CDR1 is LGHNA and CDR2 is YSLEER in the germline V gene. V was clipped by 1 base and J by 9 bases, with 13 bases between them. The CDR3 consists of 14 residues. CDR3 region: CASSQGLRAAIQYF. DNA for the CDR3: TGCGCCAGCAGCCAAGGTCTCAGGGCGGCCATTCAGTACTTC.

V usage is TRBV2 and J usage is TRBJ1-4, with 7 bases that match TRBD1. The CDR3 is 14 amino acids. Unmatched junction bases numbered 7, after V lost 7 bases and J lost 5 bases. Germline V gene lookup returns CDR1 SNHLY and CDR2 FYNNEI. CDR3 in DNA: TGTGCCAGCATCCGGGACAGTAAAAATGAAAAACTGTTTTTT. It translates to CASIRDSKNEKLFF. Full variable domain (rest looked up from reference TRBV2 and TRBJ1-4): EPEVTQTPSHQVTQMGQEVILRCVPISNHLYFYWYRQILGQKVEFLVSFYNNEISEKSEIFDDQFSVERPDGSNFTLKIRSTKLEDSAMYFCASIRDSKNEKLFFGSGTQLSVL.

The chain has TRBV7-8 and TRBJ2-3, with D maybe TRBD1 (5 bases). Germline V gene sequence: CDR1 SGHVS, CDR2 FQNEAQ. V was clipped by 5 bases and J by 3 bases, with 15 bases between them. The length of the CDR3 is 15 residues. CDR3 DNA: TGTGCCAGCAGCATCGGACATTTAGGGACAGATACGCAGTATTTT. It specifies CASSIGHLGTDTQYF. Complete variable domain (other parts from reference TRBV7-8 and TRBJ2-3): GAGVSQSPRYKVAKRGQDVALRCDPISGHVSLFWYQQALGQGPEFLTYFQNEAQLDKSGLPSDRFFAERPEGSVSTLKIQRTQQEDSAVYLCASSIGHLGTDTQYFGPGTRLTVL.